The 30 T cell receptor beta chains in this list originate from one sample, sequenced in a study of blood T cells in healthy people across ages. A sample-barcoded 5' primer and a J-beta primer mix were used in a second PCR of about 7 to 12 cycles. TCRdb re-called the 5' RACE reads through MiXCR, storing one row per CDR3 protein. Among about 1,400,000 distinct CDR3 sequences listed, 42% were seen once. The sample consisted of blood. The receptors here all came from a woman under 30 in good health.

With respect to this clonotype: An end of the junction differs from the germline gene, which may be a read error. The chain is built from TRBV9 and TRBJ2-1; unclear D gene. Germline assignment: CDR1 SGDLS and CDR2 YYNGEE. This CDR3 spans 14 amino acids. The CDR3 DNA sequence: TGTGCAAGCAGCGTAGGGAACCCGCGCAATGAGCAGTTCTTC. Translation: CASSVGNPRNEQFF. Based on the CDR3 plus reference TRBV9 and TRBJ2-1, the full variable domain is DSGVTQTPKHLITATGQRVTLRCSPRSGDLSVYWYQQSLDQGLQFLIQYYNGEERAKGNILERFSAQQFPDLHSELNLSSLELGDSALYFCASSVGNPRNEQFFGPGTRLTVL.

The V and J genes are TRBV5-1 and TRBJ2-1; D unclear. V shed 0 bases and J shed 8 bases, with 18 bases lying between them. Germline V gene sequence: CDR1 SGHRS, CDR2 YFSETQ. The CDR3 length is 16 residues. The CDR3 DNA reads as TGCGCCAGCAGCTTGGGACGTCTTGGAATCATCGATGAGCAGTTCTTC. Its translation: CASSLGRLGIIDEQFF. The full variable domain, its missing parts supplied by reference TRBV5-1 and TRBJ2-1, is KAGVTQTPRYLIKTRGQQVTLSCSPISGHRSVSWYQQTPGQGLQFLFEYFSETQRNKGNFPGRFSGRQFSNSRSEMNVSTLELGDSALYLCASSLGRLGIIDEQFFGPGTRLTVL.

J is TRBJ1-2 and V is TRBV24-1; D call uncertain. V dropped 12 bases and J dropped 8 bases, with 18 bases sitting between them. The CDR3 has 12 residues. Germline loops: CDR1 KGHDR, CDR2 SFDVKD. CDR3 nucleotides: TGTGCCTCCAACAGACCGGCCATGGGCTACACCTTC. It translates to CASNRPAMGYTF.

The gene calls are TRBV11-2 and TRBJ2-1; D gene uncertain. The CDR3 spans 15 residues. Germline CDR1 SGHAT, CDR2 FQNNGV. The V and J ends lost 1 base and 13 bases respectively, with 20 bases between them. The CDR3 protein is CASSLGEPSQETQFF. The CDR3 DNA is TGTGCCAGCAGCTTAGGCGAGCCGTCGCAAGAGACCCAGTTCTTC. The full variable domain, rest sourced from reference TRBV11-2 and TRBJ2-1, is EAGVAQSPRYKIIEKRQSVAFWCNPISGHATLYWYQQILGQGPKLLIQFQNNGVVDDSQLPKDRFSAERLKGVDSTLKIQPAKLEDSAVYLCASSLGEPSQETQFFGPGTRLTVL.

The chain carries TRBV24-1 and TRBJ2-3; D is unresolved. This CDR3 contains 12 residues. CDR1 KGHDR and CDR2 SFDVKD come from the germline V gene. Trimming left V 1 base short and J 5 bases short, with 3 bases between. This chain's CDR3 is CATSDFRDTQYF. The CDR3 DNA reads as TGTGCCACCAGTGATTTTAGAGATACGCAGTATTTT.

Only a few counts were recorded for this clonotype. This chain joins TRBV20-1 and TRBJ2-7; weak D call: TRBD2 (6 bases). The germline V gene has CDR1 DFQATT and CDR2 SNEGSKA (reference sequence). This CDR3 contains 14 residues. The V and J ends lost 3 bases and 4 bases respectively, with 16 bases between them. The CDR3 DNA reads TGCAGTGCTAGTTTCGGGGGAGGCTGGTACGAGCAGTACTTC. This codes for CSASFGGGWYEQYF.

The chain is built from TRBV19 and TRBJ2-7, with D perhaps matching TRBD2 (5 bases). From germline, CDR1 is LNHDA and CDR2 SQIVND (reference sequence). The CDR3 is 16 residues long. V was pared by 0 bases and J by 3 bases, with 15 bases between. The CDR3 loop is CASSIDGLGMGYEQYF. The CDR3 coding sequence is TGTGCCAGTAGTATAGATGGACTCGGAATGGGCTACGAGCAGTACTTC.

The genes are TRBV20-1 and TRBJ2-1, with TRBD2 identical over 11 bases. The CDR3 runs 20 residues. From germline, CDR1 is DFQATT and CDR2 SNEGSKA (reference sequence). After removal of 4 bases from V and 0 bases from J, the junction contained 17 bases not matched to a gene. The CDR3 protein is CSATTGTSGFYLSSYNEQFF. In DNA form, the CDR3 reads TGCAGTGCTACAACCGGGACTAGCGGCTTCTACCTTAGCTCCTACAATGAGCAGTTCTTC.

The chain links TRBV11-2 to TRBJ1-5; unclear D gene. CDR1 and CDR2 (germline): SGHAT, FQNNGV. The CDR3 runs 13 residues. Between the trimmed V and J ends, which lost 5 bases and 2 bases, there was a span of 7 bases. CDR3 protein: CASSPMGNQPQHF. DNA for the CDR3: TGTGCCAGCAGCCCCATGGGCAATCAGCCCCAGCATTTT. Supplemented by reference TRBV11-2 and TRBJ1-5, the full variable domain reads EAGVAQSPRYKIIEKRQSVAFWCNPISGHATLYWYQQILGQGPKLLIQFQNNGVVDDSQLPKDRFSAERLKGVDSTLKIQPAKLEDSAVYLCASSPMGNQPQHFGDGTRLSIL.

The V call is TRBV7-2, the J call TRBJ2-5, with TRBD2 as a possible D gene (6 bases). Germline V gives CDR1 SGHTA, CDR2 FQGNSA. V lost 2 bases and J 1 base, leaving 14 bases between the germline ends. CDR3 length: 16 amino acids. The CDR3 region is CASSLRRGIFQETQYF. Written as DNA, the CDR3 is TGTGCCAGCAGCTTAAGACGGGGGATATTCCAAGAGACCCAGTACTTC.

The chain recombines TRBV12-3 or TRBV12-4 with TRBJ2-3; D not resolved. V lost 2 bases and J lost 4, with 10 bases in between. This CDR3 is built from 14 residues. The CDR3 DNA reads TGTGCCAGCAGTTTACGCGTCGGCGCAGATACGCAGTATTTT. It encodes CASSLRVGADTQYF.

This chain uses TRBV12-3 or TRBV12-4 with TRBJ2-1, with 8 bases that match TRBD2. This CDR3 comprises 17 residues. The V and J ends lost 5 bases and 4 bases, in that order; junction bases with no gene match: 13. The CDR3 bases are TGTGCCAGCAGTCTTCTAGCGGGCCGAAGTCAATACAATGAGCAGTTCTTC. Translating gives CASSLLAGRSQYNEQFF.

The table lists this clonotype with a few counts. This chain links TRBV6-1 with TRBJ2-1, with 9 bases aligning to TRBD2. From germline, CDR1 is MNHNS and CDR2 SASEGT. The CDR3 loop spans 14 amino acids. The junction had 4 bases not matched to a gene; V was cut back by 7 bases and J by 3 bases. The CDR3 DNA reads TGTGCCAGCAAGTCTAGCGGGATCTACAATGAGCAGTTCTTC. Translating it yields CASKSSGIYNEQFF.

In DNA, the CDR3 is TGCGCCAGCAGCCAAGGGCTAGCGGGAGCATATGAGCAGTTCTTC. Translating gives CASSQGLAGAYEQFF. The rearrangement joins TRBV4-1 to TRBJ2-1, with 10 bases that match TRBD2. V shed 1 base and J 8 bases; nucleotides not matched to a gene: 5. This CDR3 is built from 15 residues. Germline V lookup: CDR1 MGHRA, CDR2 YSYEKL.

The rearrangement uses TRBV5-1 and TRBJ2-3; 9 nucleotides line up with TRBD1. Germline V lookup: CDR1 SGHRS, CDR2 YFSETQ. V dropped 0 bases and J dropped 4; count of bases not matched to a gene: 6. This CDR3 spans 16 amino acids. The CDR3 DNA reads TGCGCCAGCAGCTTGGTGGACAGGGGTAGGGCAGATACGCAGTATTTT. Residues: CASSLVDRGRADTQYF.

Concerning this clonotype itself: A read error may be the cause here, since a much bigger clone is one base away. The chain joins TRBV29-1 to TRBJ1-2, with 7 nucleotides matching TRBD1. The V segment lost 7 bases and the J segment 2 bases; nucleotides outside the gene matches: 4. CDR3 size: 12 residues. Per germline, CDR1 SQVTM and CDR2 ANQGSEA. CDR3 DNA sequence: TGCAGCGCTGTGACAGGGAACTATGGCTACACCTTC. Encoded protein: CSAVTGNYGYTF.

This clonotype was seen only a few times. The chain uses TRBV6-5 and TRBJ2-7; D could derive from TRBD1 or TRBD2 (5 bases each). This CDR3 is built from 16 residues. Germline assignment: CDR1 MNHEY and CDR2 SVGAGI. V lost 5 bases and J lost 0, with 17 bases in between. Here the CDR3 reads CASSPWGTESSYEQYF. The CDR3 DNA is TGTGCCAGCAGTCCCTGGGGGACGGAGTCCTCCTACGAGCAGTACTTC.

This clonotype appeared a few times. The V call is TRBV18, the J call TRBJ2-7, with a weak D call TRBD1 (6 bases). Germline CDR1 is KGHSH and CDR2 is LQKENI. V was trimmed by 0 bases and J by 3 bases, leaving 12 bases between them. The CDR3 spans 15 residues. CDR3 DNA sequence: TGTGCCAGCTCACCACCGAGTTCAGGGGTCTACGAGCAGTACTTC. This codes for CASSPPSSGVYEQYF.

The chain employs TRBV10-3 and TRBJ2-3, with a possible D match to TRBD1 (5 bases). Trimming left V 3 bases short and J 2 bases short, with 12 bases between. In germline, CDR1 is ENHRY, CDR2 SYGVKD. The CDR3 loop spans 15 amino acids. CDR3 DNA: TGTGCCATCAGTGAAAACAGGAGTGTCACAGATACGCAGTATTTT. This sequence encodes CAISENRSVTDTQYF.

The chain links TRBV7-2 to TRBJ2-7; D perhaps matches TRBD2 (5 bases). The germline V and J ends were trimmed by 3 bases and 5 bases, with 11 bases remaining between them. The CDR3 runs 13 residues. CDR1 and CDR2 (germline): SGHTA, FQGNSA. The CDR3 spells CASSFKREDEQYF. CDR3 sequence (DNA): TGTGCCAGCAGCTTTAAACGGGAAGACGAGCAGTACTTC.

V usage is TRBV20-1 and J usage is TRBJ2-5; TRBD1 aligns across 7 bases. Germline CDR1 DFQATT, CDR2 SNEGSKA (reference sequence). This CDR3 contains 13 residues. V shed 8 bases, J shed 2 bases, and the junction held 8 bases outside the gene matches. The DNA for the CDR3 is TGCAGTTTTCAACGGGACAGTCAAGAGACCCAGTACTTC. This translates into CSFQRDSQETQYF.

This chain uses TRBV11-2 with TRBJ2-7; 8 nucleotides align to TRBD1. Germline V lookup: CDR1 SGHAT, CDR2 FQNNGV. J lost 5 bases, V lost 5 bases, and 17 bases had no gene match. The CDR3 consists of 17 residues. The CDR3 here is CASSTLPGTGAAHEQYF. The CDR3 DNA is TGTGCCAGCAGCACCCTGCCCGGGACAGGAGCTGCCCACGAGCAGTACTTC.

This clonotype has just a few counts. The DNA of the CDR3 is TGCGCCAGCAGCCAAGCGGGGCCAGGGCTCGTCTATGGCTACACCTTC. Residues: CASSQAGPGLVYGYTF. The chain uses TRBV4-1 and TRBJ1-2; tentative D call: TRBD1 (5 bases). Germline V lookup: CDR1 MGHRA, CDR2 YSYEKL. Trimming pared 1 base from V and 4 bases from J, leaving 16 bases between. The CDR3 has 16 amino acids.

This chain links TRBV12-3 or TRBV12-4 with TRBJ2-2; D tentatively fits TRBD1 or TRBD2 (6 bases each). The V end lost 10 bases, the J end lost 6 bases, and 18 bases lay between the germline ends. CDR3 length equals 14 residues. For the CDR3, the DNA is TGTGCCACCTCCCCGGGGGCGGGCGCCGGGGAGCTGTTTTTT. It is translated as CATSPGAGAGELFF.

V is TRBV10-3 and J is TRBJ2-2, with TRBD2 matching over 9 bases. The CDR3 loop spans 16 amino acids. Trimming took 7 bases from V and 7 from J; bases not matched to a gene: 13. The germline CDR1 and CDR2 sequences are ENHRY and SYGVKD. CDR3 nucleotide sequence: TGTGCCATCACTCCTAACGAGCGGGGGGCTAGCGGGGAGCTGTTTTTT. Protein: CAITPNERGASGELFF.

This clonotype was seen only a few times. This chain links TRBV12-3 or TRBV12-4 with TRBJ2-1, with a tentative D call TRBD1 (5 bases). There are 15 residues in the CDR3. The ends were cut back, 6 bases at V and 0 bases at J, with 12 bases in the middle. The CDR3 coding sequence is TGTGCCAGCAGGATGGACACCGACTCCTACAATGAGCAGTTCTTC. Amino acids: CASRMDTDSYNEQFF.

V usage is TRBV2 and J usage is TRBJ2-7, with D maybe TRBD2 (5 bases). The CDR3 runs to 12 residues. V lost 11 bases and J 0 bases, leaving 11 bases between the germline ends. Germline CDR1 and CDR2: SNHLY and FYNNEI. In DNA form, the CDR3 reads TGTGCCGCGCACACTAGCTCCTACGAGCAGTACTTC. Protein sequence: CAAHTSSYEQYF.

This chain joins TRBV27 and TRBJ2-7, with D perhaps matching TRBD1 or TRBD2 (5 bases each). Per germline, CDR1 MNHEY and CDR2 SMNVEV (reference sequence). Deletions cut 7 bases from V and 7 bases from J, with 20 bases between. The CDR3 spans 14 residues. CDR3: CASTNRPGTGEQYF. In nucleotides, the CDR3 is TGTGCCAGCACCAATCGCCCCGGGACGGGGGAGCAGTACTTC.

The CDR3 protein is CASSHTCGETQYF. The DNA of the CDR3 is TGTGCCAGCAGCCATACTTGCGGAGAGACCCAGTACTTC. V is TRBV21-1 and J is TRBJ2-5; TRBD2 was called by the table and not checked on the DNA. TRBV21-1 is noted as a pseudogene. This CDR3 region has 13 residues.

As concerns this clonotype: At one boundary the junction diverges from the germline segment, which might be a read error. This chain joins TRBV4-1 and TRBJ2-7, with no clear D. Germline CDR1 reads MGHRA; CDR2 reads YSYEKL. The CDR3 spans 14 residues. The CDR3 DNA follows: TGCGCCAGCAGCTCGGTACCTCTCTCAGTCGAGCGGTACTTC. Amino acid sequence: CASSSVPLSVERYF.